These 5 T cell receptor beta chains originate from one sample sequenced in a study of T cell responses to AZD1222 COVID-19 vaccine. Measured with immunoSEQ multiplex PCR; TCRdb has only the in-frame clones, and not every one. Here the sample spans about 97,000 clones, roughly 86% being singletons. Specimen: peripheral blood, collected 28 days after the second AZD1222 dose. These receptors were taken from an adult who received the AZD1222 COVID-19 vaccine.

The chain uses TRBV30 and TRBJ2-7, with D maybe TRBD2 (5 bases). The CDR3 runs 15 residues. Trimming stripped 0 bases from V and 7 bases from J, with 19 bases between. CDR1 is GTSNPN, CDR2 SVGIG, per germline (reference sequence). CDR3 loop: CAWSVNSGDWEEQYF. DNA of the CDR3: TGTGCCTGGAGTGTAAACAGCGGAGATTGGGAAGAGCAGTACTTC.

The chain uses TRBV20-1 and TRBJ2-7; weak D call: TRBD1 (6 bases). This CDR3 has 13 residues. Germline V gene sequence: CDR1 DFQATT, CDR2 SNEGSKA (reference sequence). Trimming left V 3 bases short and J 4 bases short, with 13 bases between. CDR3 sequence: CSASSAGVYEQYF. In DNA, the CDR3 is TGCAGTGCTAGTTCGGCAGGGGTATACGAGCAGTACTTC.

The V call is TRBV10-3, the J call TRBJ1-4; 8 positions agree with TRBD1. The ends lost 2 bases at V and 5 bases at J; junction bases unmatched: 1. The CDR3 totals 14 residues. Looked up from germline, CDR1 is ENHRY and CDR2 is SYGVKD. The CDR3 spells CAISERQGNEKLFF. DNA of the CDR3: TGTGCCATCAGTGAGCGACAGGGGAATGAAAAACTGTTTTTT.

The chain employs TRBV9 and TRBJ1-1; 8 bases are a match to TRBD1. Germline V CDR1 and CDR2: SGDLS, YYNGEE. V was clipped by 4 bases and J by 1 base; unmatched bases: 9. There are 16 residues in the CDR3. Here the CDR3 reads CASSPPPGTGNTEAFF. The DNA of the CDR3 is TGTGCCAGCAGCCCCCCCCCGGGGACAGGGAACACTGAAGCTTTCTTT.

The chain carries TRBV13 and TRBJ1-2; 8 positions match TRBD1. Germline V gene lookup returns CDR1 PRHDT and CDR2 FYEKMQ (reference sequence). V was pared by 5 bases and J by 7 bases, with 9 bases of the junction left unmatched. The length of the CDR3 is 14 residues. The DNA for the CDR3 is TGTGCCAGCAGCACCAGGGGGCCGCTTTTTGGCTACACCTTC. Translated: CASSTRGPLFGYTF.